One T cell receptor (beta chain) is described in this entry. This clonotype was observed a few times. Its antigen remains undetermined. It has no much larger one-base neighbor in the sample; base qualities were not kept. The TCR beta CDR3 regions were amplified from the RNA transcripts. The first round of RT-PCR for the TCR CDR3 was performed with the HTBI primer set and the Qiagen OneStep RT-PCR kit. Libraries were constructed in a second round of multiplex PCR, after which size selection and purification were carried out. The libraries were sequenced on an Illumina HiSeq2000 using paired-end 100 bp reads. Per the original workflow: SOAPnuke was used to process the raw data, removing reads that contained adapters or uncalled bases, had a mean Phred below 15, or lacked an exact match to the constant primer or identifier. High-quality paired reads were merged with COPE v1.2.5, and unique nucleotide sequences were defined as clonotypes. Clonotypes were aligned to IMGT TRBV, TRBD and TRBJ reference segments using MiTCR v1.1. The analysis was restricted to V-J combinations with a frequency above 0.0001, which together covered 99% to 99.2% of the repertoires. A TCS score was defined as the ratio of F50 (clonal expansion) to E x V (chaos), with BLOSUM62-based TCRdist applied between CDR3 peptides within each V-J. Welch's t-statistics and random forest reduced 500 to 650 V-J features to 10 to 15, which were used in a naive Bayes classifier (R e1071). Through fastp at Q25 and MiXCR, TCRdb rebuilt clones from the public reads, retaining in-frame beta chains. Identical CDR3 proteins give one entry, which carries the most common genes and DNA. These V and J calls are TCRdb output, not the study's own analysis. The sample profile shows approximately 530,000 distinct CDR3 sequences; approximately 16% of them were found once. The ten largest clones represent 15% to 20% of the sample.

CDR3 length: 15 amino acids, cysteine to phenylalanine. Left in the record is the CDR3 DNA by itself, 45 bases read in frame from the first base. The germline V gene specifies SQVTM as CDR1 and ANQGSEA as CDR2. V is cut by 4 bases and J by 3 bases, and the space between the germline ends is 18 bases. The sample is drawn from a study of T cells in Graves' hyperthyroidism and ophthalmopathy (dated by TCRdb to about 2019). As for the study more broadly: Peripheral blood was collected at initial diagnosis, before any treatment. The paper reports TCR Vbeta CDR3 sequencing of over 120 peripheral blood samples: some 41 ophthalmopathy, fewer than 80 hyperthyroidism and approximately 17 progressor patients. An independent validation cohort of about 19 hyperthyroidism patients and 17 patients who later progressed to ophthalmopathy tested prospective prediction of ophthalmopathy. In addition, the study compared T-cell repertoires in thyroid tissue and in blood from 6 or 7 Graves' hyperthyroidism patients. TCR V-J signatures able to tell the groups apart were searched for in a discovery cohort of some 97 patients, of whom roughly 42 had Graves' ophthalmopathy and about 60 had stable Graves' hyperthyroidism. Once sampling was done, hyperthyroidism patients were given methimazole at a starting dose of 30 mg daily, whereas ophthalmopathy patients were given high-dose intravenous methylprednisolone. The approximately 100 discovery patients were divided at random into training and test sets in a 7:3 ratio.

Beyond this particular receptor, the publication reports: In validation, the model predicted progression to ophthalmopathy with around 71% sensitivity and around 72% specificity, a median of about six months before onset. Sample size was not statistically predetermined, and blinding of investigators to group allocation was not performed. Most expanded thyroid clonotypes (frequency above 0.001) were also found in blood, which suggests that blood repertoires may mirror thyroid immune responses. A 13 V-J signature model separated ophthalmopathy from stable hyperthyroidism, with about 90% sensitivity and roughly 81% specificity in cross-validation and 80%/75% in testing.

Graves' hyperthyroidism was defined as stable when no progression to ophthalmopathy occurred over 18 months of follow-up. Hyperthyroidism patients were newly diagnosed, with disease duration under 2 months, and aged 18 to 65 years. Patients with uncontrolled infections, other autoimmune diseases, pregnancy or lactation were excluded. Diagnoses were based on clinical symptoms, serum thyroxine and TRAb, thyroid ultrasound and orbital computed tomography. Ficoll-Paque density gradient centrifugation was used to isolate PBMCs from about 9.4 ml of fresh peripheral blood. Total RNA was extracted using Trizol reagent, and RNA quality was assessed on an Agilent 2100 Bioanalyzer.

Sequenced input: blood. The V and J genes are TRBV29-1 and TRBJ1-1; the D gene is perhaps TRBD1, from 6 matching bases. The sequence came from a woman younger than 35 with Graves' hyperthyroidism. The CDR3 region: CSVGGGAPGDTEAFF. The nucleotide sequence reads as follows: TGCAGCGTTGGAGGGGGGGCCCCTGGGGACACTGAAGCTTTCTTT.